What follows are 16 T cell receptor beta chains derived from one specimen sequenced in a study of T cell repertoires in cytomegalovirus infection. TCRdb itself ran the reads through MiXCR, one entry per CDR3 protein. The sample comprises about 260,000 distinct CDR3 sequences, roughly 13% of which are singletons, and roughly 9.7% rests with the top ten. Sequenced material: PBMCs. The origin of the receptors is a human donor in good health (CMV status not recorded). Some clones in this sample may be carry-over from other donors' samples.

This clonotype was recorded many times. The genes are TRBV6-1 and TRBJ2-3; 9 nucleotides match TRBD2. The germline V gene encodes CDR1 MNHNS and CDR2 SASEGT. V gave up 6 bases and J gave up 1 base; unmatched junction bases: 5. The CDR3 spans 15 residues. The CDR3: CASSLAGVGTDTQYF. The CDR3 nucleotides read TGTGCCAGCAGCTTAGCGGGGGTGGGCACAGATACGCAGTATTTT.

This clonotype was recorded a few times. J is TRBJ2-1 and V is TRBV24-1; no clear D. Trimming took 1 base from V and 0 from J, leaving 9 bases between them. Germline V gene lookup returns CDR1 KGHDR and CDR2 SFDVKD. This CDR3 is 16 amino acids long. In nucleotides, the CDR3 is TGTGCCACCAGTGATTTAAGCTCGGACTCCTACAATGAGCAGTTCTTC. It specifies CATSDLSSDSYNEQFF.

This clonotype was seen at least ten times. The rearrangement links TRBV4-3 to TRBJ2-1, with D uncertain. Germline V gene lookup returns CDR1 LGHNA and CDR2 YSLEER. The V and J ends lost 0 bases and 9 bases respectively, with 15 bases between them. This CDR3 has 15 residues. The CDR3 protein is CASSQDLTSAGEQFF. The DNA for the CDR3 is TGCGCCAGCAGCCAAGACCTGACCTCGGCCGGTGAGCAGTTCTTC.

This chain connects TRBV25-1 to TRBJ2-5, with D possibly TRBD2 on 5 matching bases. Looked up from germline, CDR1 is MGHDK and CDR2 is SYGVNS. This CDR3 has 14 residues. Trimming removed 3 bases from V and 1 base from J, with 9 bases in between. CDR3 in amino acids: CASSDYRGQETQYF. The DNA of the CDR3 is TGTGCCAGCAGTGATTATCGGGGCCAAGAGACCCAGTACTTC. The complete variable domain, with remaining parts taken from reference TRBV25-1 and TRBJ2-5, reads EADIYQTPRYLVIGTGKKITLECSQTMGHDKMYWYQQDPGMELHLIHYSYGVNSTEKGDLSSESTVSRIRTEHFPLTLESARPSHTSQYLCASSDYRGQETQYFGPGTRLLVL.

Many counts were recorded for this clonotype. This sequence joins TRBV18 and TRBJ1-1; D ambiguous. The length of the CDR3 is 13 residues. Germline V gene lookup returns CDR1 KGHSH and CDR2 LQKENI. V lost 2 bases and J 6 bases, leaving 10 bases between the germline ends. The CDR3 nucleotides read TGTGCCAGCTCACCAGAGACAATATCTGAAGCTTTCTTT. Protein product: CASSPETISEAFF.

V usage is TRBV5-1 and J usage is TRBJ1-1; D is unclear. The ends were cut back, 2 bases at V and 0 bases at J, with 11 bases in the middle. CDR3 length equals 15 residues. Germline loops: CDR1 SGHRS, CDR2 YFSETQ. Written as DNA, the CDR3 is TGCGCCAGCAGCTTTACAAGTATAGTGAACACTGAAGCTTTCTTT. It translates to CASSFTSIVNTEAFF.

This clonotype showed up just a few times. The chain employs TRBV29-1 and TRBJ2-2; a possible D gene is TRBD1 (5 bases). V was trimmed by 7 bases and J by 7 bases, leaving 10 bases between them. This CDR3 contains 11 residues. Germline V gene sequence: CDR1 SQVTM, CDR2 ANQGSEA. The CDR3 protein is CSGGQGGELFF. CDR3 DNA sequence: TGCAGCGGAGGCCAGGGCGGGGAGCTGTTTTTT.

This sequence joins TRBV7-9 and TRBJ1-3; D is unresolved. This CDR3 has 15 amino acids. The germline V and J ends were trimmed by 5 bases and 0 bases, with 11 bases remaining between them. CDR1 and CDR2 from the germline V gene are SEHNR and FQNEAQ (reference sequence). This CDR3 reads CASSQYRGSGNTIYF. The CDR3 coding sequence is TGTGCCAGCAGCCAGTACAGAGGCTCTGGAAACACCATATATTTT.

The table lists this clonotype with many counts. This chain joins TRBV12-5 and TRBJ2-1; D not certain. CDR1 and CDR2 (germline): LGHNT, FRNRAP. CDR3 length: 11 residues. V lost 3 bases, J lost 8 bases, and 5 bases lay in between. The CDR3 DNA sequence: TGTGCTAGTGGTTTTCGGGATGAGCAGTTCTTC. Translated, it gives CASGFRDEQFF.

This clonotype was counted ten times or more. The chain is built from TRBV6-1 and TRBJ1-4, with D uncertain. V dropped 8 bases and J dropped 7 bases, with 14 bases sitting between them. In germline, CDR1 is MNHNS, CDR2 SASEGT. The CDR3 length is 13 residues. This CDR3 is CASLRSRGEKLFF. For the CDR3, the DNA is TGTGCCAGCCTCAGGAGCCGAGGTGAAAAACTGTTTTTT.

This clonotype appeared many times. The chain is built from TRBV4-2 and TRBJ1-6; perhaps TRBD1 as D (5 bases). The CDR3 totals 19 residues. V was trimmed by 0 bases and J by 0 bases, leaving 15 bases between them. The V gene's germline CDR1 is LGHNA and CDR2 YNFKEQ. The CDR3 nucleotides read TGTGCCAGCAGCCAAGATCTGGGGCAGACTTCCTCCTATAATTCACCCCTCCACTTT. It specifies CASSQDLGQTSSYNSPLHF.

This clonotype was seen many times. The CDR3 DNA is TGTGCCAGTAGTATAGTGGGACTAGCGGGCAACACCGGGGAGCTGTTTTTT. Translating gives CASSIVGLAGNTGELFF. The gene calls are TRBV19 and TRBJ2-2, with 12 bases fitting TRBD2. Trimming took 1 base from V and 2 from J; bases not matched to a gene: 2. The CDR3 is 17 amino acids. Germline CDR1 and CDR2: LNHDA and SQIVND (reference sequence).

This clonotype was observed many times. The V gene is TRBV7-9, the J gene TRBJ1-2; possibly TRBD1 for D (5 bases). Germline CDR1 is SEHNR and CDR2 is FQNEAQ (reference sequence). Trimming stripped 5 bases from V and 8 bases from J, with 12 bases between. This CDR3 is 12 amino acids long. Here the CDR3 reads CASSPDRTGYTF. DNA for the CDR3: TGTGCCAGCAGCCCTGACAGAACCGGCTACACCTTC.

This clonotype came up many times. The chain recombines TRBV18 with TRBJ2-5; TRBD2 aligns across 9 bases. V trimming: 6 bases; J trimming: 1 base; junction bases outside the gene matches: 9. This CDR3 comprises 16 residues. Germline V lookup: CDR1 KGHSH, CDR2 LQKENI. The CDR3 loop is CASSRLSGGIQETQYF. The DNA of the CDR3 is TGTGCCAGCTCGCGACTTAGCGGGGGTATCCAAGAGACCCAGTACTTC.

The chain is built from TRBV20-1 and TRBJ2-7; 11 bases fit TRBD2. J was trimmed by 7 bases and V by 0 bases; bases with no gene match: 5. Germline values: CDR1 DFQATT, CDR2 SNEGSKA (reference sequence). The length of the CDR3 is 14 residues. The CDR3 DNA reads TGCAGTGCTAGAGATGGGCTAGCGGGAGGAGAGCAGTACTTC. Translated, it gives CSARDGLAGGEQYF.

In this sample, this clonotype turned up many times. The chain has TRBV7-3 and TRBJ2-5, with D unresolved. Trimming left V 5 bases short and J 2 bases short, with 9 bases between. Germline V lookup: CDR1 SGHTA, CDR2 FQGTGA. The CDR3 is 13 amino acids. The CDR3 loop is CASSGGVQETQYF. In DNA, the CDR3 is TGTGCCAGCAGCGGCGGAGTGCAAGAGACCCAGTACTTC.